This T cell receptor beta chain was captured in a study of CD8+CD57+ T cells in acquired aplastic anemia. The TCR beta profiling, which covered VDJ combination and CDR3 sequence, was carried out using genomic DNA as the template. Using its own MiXCR run on the reads, TCRdb lists one record per CDR3 protein. This table has roughly 170,000 distinct CDR3 sequences, 45% to 60% appearing once. Patients included in sequencing had previously demonstrated CD8+CD57+ cell expansion by flow cytometry. Germline loops: CDR1 SGHKS, CDR2 YYEKEE (reference sequence). V was trimmed by 4 bases and J by 5 bases, leaving 16 bases between them. The CDR3 totals 14 residues. This clonotype was recorded only once.

The TCR was taken from a human donor with aplastic anemia. The sequencing input was sorted CD4+, CD8+, or CD8+CD57+ T cells (not recorded which) from PBMCs. This chain uses TRBV5-5 with TRBJ2-7; D is unclear. This CDR3 reads CASSISLRVHEQYF. The DNA for the CDR3 is TGTGCCAGCAGCATTTCTCTCCGGGTCCACGAGCAGTACTTC.